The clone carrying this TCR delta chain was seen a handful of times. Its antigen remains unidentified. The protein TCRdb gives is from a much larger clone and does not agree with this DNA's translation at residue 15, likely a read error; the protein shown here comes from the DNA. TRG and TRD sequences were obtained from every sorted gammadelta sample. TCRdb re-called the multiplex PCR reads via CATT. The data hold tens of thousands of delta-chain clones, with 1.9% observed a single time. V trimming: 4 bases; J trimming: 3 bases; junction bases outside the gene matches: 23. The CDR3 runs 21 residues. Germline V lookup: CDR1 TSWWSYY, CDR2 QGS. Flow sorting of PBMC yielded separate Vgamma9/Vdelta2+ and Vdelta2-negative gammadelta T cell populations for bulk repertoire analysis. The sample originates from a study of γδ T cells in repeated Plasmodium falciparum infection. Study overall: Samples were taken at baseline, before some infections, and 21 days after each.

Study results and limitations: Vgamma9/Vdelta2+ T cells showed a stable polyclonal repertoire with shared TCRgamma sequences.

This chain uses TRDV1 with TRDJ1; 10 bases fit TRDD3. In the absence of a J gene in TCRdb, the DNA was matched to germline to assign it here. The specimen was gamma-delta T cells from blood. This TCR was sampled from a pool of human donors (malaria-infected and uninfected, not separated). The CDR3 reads CALGVPRAFFYYWGMPDKLIF. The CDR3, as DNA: TGTGCTCTTGGGGTCCCACGGGCCTTCTTTTATTACTGGGGGATGCCCGATAAACTCATCTTT.